This entry concerns a single T cell receptor beta chain. Antigen specificity is unknown. Unique molecular identifiers were built into the TCR beta cDNA libraries. A population of about 1 to 11 million T cells gave rise to approximately 500,000 cDNA molecules. TCRdb re-analysed the PCR reads in MiXCR, keeping a single row per CDR3 protein. Here the sample spans more than 450,000 distinct CDR3 sequences, around a third being singletons. The CDR3 extends over 15 amino acids. CDR1 and CDR2 from the germline V gene are SGHRS and YFSETQ. After removal of 4 bases from V and 1 base from J, the junction contained 4 bases not matched to a gene. This sample is drawn from a study of post-analysis software for immune sequencing data. Study at large: The disease courses spanned relapsing-remitting, secondary progressive and progressive-relapsing forms of multiple sclerosis.

The study's findings and limits: TRBV segments more frequent in patients than in controls numbered roughly five and included TRBV5-6, TRBV5-1 and TRBV20-1. F measure showed strong co-clustering of same-batch samples.

The clonotype comes from a girl aged 2-17 years with multiple sclerosis. The chain carries TRBV5-1 and TRBJ2-7, with 11 bases identical to TRBD2. The sequenced sample consisted of blood. The CDR3 protein is CASSRLAGTSYEQYF. In DNA form, the CDR3 reads TGCGCCAGCAGCCGACTAGCGGGGACTTCCTACGAGCAGTACTTC. Combining the CDR3 with reference TRBV5-1 and TRBJ2-7 gives the whole variable domain KAGVTQTPRYLIKTRGQQVTLSCSPISGHRSVSWYQQTPGQGLQFLFEYFSETQRNKGNFPGRFSGRQFSNSRSEMNVSTLELGDSALYLCASSRLAGTSYEQYFGPGTRLTVT.